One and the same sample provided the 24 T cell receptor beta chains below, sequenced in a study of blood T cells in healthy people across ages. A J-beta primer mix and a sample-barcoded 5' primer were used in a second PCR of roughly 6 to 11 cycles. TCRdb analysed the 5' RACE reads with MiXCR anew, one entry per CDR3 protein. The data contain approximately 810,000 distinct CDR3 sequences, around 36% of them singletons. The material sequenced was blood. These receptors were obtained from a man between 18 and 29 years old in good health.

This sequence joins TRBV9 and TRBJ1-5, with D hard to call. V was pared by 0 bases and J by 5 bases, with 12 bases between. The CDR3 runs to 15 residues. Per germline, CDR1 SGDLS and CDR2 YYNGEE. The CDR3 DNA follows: TGTGCCAGCAGCGTAGAAACTTTACGGGATCAGCCCCAGCATTTT. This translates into CASSVETLRDQPQHF.

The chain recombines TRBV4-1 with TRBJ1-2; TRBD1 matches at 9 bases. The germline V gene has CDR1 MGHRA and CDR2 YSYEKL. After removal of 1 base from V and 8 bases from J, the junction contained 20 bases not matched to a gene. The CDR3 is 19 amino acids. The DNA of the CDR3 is TGCGCCAGCAGCCAAGGGCAAAGAGTGGGACAGGGCGGTGCGTGGGGCTACACCTTC. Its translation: CASSQGQRVGQGGAWGYTF.

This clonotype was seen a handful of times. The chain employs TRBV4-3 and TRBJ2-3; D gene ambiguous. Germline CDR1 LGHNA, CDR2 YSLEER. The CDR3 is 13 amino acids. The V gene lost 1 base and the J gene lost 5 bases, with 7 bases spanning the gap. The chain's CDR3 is CASSQGPLDTQYF. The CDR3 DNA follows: TGCGCCAGCAGCCAAGGTCCTTTAGATACGCAGTATTTT.

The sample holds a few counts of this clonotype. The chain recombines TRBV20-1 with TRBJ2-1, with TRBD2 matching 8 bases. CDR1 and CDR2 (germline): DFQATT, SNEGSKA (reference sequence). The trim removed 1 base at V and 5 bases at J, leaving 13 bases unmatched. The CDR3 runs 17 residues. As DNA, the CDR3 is TGCAGTGCTAGAGCACTAGCCCCGGGGGGGCCTGACAATGAGCAGTTCTTC. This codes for CSARALAPGGPDNEQFF.

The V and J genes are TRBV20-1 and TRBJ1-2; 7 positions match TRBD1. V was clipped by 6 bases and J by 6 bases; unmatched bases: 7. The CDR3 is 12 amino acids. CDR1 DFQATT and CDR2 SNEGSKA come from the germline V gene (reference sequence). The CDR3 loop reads CSARQGYDGYTF. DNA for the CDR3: TGCAGTGCGAGACAGGGTTATGATGGCTACACCTTC.

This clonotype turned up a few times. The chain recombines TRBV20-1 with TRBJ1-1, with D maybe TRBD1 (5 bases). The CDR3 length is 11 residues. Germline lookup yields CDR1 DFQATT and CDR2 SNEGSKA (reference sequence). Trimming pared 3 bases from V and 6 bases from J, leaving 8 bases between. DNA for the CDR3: TGCAGTGCTAGTCGGGACCCTGAAGCTTTCTTT. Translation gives CSASRDPEAFF.

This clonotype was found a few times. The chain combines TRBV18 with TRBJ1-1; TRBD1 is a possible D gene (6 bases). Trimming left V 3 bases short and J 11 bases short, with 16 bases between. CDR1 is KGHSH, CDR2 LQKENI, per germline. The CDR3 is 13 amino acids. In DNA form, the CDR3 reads TGTGCCAGCTCACCCGGACAGAAACTGAATGCTTTCTTT. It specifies CASSPGQKLNAFF.

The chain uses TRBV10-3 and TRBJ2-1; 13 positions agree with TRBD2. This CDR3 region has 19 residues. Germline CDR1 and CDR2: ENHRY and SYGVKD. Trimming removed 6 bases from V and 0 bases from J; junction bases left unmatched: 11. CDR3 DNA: TGTGCCATCAGGGGAACCGGGACTAGCGGGGAGAGCTCCTACAATGAGCAGTTCTTC. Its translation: CAIRGTGTSGESSYNEQFF.

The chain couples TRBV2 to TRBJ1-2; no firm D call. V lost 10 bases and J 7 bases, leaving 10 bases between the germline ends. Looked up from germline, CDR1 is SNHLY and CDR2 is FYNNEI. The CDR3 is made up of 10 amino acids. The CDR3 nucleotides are TGTGCCATGTCTGTCGGTGGCTACACCTTC. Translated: CAMSVGGYTF.

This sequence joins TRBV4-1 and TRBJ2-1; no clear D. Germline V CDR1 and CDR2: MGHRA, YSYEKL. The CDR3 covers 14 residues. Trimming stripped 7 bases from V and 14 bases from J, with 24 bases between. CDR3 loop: CASTLSPDGGQEFF. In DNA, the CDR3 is TGCGCCAGCACCCTATCCCCGGACGGCGGTCAGGAGTTCTTC.

The CDR3 spells CSARRGLREKLFF. CDR3 sequence (DNA): TGCAGTGCTAGGAGGGGGCTGAGAGAAAAACTGTTTTTT. The J gene is TRBJ1-4, the V gene TRBV20-1, with TRBD1 identical over 7 bases. V was pared by 3 bases and J by 8 bases, with 6 bases of the junction left unmatched. The V gene's germline CDR1 is DFQATT and CDR2 SNEGSKA (reference sequence). The CDR3 is 13 amino acids.

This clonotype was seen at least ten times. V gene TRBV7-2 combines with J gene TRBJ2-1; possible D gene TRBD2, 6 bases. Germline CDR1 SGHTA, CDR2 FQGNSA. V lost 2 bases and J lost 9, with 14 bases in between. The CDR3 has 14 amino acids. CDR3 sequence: CASSLTLASGEQFF. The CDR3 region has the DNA TGTGCCAGCAGCTTAACTCTAGCGTCGGGTGAGCAGTTCTTC.

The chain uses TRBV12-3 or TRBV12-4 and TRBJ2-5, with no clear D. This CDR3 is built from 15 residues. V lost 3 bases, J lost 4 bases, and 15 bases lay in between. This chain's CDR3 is CASSFNPLAGETQYF. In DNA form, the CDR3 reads TGTGCCAGCAGTTTTAACCCTCTCGCAGGAGAGACCCAGTACTTC.

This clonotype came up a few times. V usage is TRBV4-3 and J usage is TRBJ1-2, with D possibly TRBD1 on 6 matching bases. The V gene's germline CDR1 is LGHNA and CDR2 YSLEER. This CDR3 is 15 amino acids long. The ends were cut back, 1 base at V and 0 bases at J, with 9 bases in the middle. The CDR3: CASSQGDTTNYGYTF. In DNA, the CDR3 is TGCGCCAGCAGCCAAGGGGACACAACTAACTATGGCTACACCTTC.

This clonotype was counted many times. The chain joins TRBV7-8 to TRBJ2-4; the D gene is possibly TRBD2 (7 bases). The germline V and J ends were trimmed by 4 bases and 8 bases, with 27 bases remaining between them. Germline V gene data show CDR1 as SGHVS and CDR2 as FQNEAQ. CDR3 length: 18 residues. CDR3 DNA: TGTGCCAGCAGCTGGCGGGGGACATCTCCTTTGGGGGGGGACATTCAGTACTTC. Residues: CASSWRGTSPLGGDIQYF.

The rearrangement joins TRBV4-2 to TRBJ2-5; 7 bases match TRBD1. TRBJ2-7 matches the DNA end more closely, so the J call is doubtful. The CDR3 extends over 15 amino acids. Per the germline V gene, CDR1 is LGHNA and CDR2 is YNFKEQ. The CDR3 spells CASSPGQVEVYEQYF. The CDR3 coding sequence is TGTGCCAGCAGCCCCGGACAGGTCGAGGTCTACGAGCAGTACTTC.

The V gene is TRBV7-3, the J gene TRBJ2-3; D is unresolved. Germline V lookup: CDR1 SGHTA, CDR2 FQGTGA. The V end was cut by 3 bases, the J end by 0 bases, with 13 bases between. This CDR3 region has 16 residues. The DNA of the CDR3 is TGTGCCAGCAGCTTGGTGGGTCAGGCTAGCACAGATACGCAGTATTTT. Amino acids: CASSLVGQASTDTQYF.

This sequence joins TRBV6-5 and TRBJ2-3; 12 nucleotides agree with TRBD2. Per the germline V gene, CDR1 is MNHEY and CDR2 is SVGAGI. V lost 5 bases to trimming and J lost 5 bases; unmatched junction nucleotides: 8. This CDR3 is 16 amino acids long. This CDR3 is CASSRASGGAGDTQYF. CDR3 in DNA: TGTGCCAGCAGTAGGGCTAGCGGGGGGGCAGGAGATACGCAGTATTTT.

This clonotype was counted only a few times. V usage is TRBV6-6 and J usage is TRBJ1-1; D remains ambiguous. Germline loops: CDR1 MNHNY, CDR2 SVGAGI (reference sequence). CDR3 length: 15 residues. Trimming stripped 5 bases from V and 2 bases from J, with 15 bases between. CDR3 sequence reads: CASSDAIPHNTEAFF. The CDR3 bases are TGTGCCAGCAGTGACGCAATCCCACATAACACTGAAGCTTTCTTT.

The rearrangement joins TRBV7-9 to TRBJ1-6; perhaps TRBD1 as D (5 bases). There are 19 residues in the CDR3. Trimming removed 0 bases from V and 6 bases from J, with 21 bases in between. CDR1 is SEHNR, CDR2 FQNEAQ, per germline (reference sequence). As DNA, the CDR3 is TGTGCCAGCAGCTTAGCGTCAACCCCCCTCAGGGAGGGTAATTCACCCCTCCACTTT. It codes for CASSLASTPLREGNSPLHF.

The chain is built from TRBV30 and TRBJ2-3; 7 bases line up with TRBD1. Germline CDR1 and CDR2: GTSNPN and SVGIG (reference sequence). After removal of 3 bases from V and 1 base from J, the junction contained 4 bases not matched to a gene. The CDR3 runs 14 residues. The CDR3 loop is CAWRGDRRTDTQYF. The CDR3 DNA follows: TGTGCCTGGAGGGGGGACAGACGCACAGATACGCAGTATTTT.

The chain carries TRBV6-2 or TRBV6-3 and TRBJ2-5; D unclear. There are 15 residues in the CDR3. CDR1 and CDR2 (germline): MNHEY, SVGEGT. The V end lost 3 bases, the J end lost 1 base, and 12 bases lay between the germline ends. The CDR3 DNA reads TGTGCCAGCAGTTATCAAAGGGTGGGCCAAGAGACCCAGTACTTC. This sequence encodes CASSYQRVGQETQYF.

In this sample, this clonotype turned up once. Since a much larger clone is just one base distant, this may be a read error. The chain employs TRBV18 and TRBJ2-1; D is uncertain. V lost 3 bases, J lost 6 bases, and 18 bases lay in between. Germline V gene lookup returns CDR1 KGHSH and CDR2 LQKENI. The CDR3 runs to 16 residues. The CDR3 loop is CASSPFMGRSTNEQFF. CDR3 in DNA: TGTGCCAGCTCACCCTTCATGGGCAGATCGACCAATGAGCAGTTCTTC.

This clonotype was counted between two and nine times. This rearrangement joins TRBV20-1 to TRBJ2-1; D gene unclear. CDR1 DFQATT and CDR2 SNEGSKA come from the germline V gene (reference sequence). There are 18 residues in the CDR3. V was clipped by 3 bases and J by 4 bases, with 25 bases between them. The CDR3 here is CSASLVSPGAGSYNEQFF. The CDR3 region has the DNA TGCAGTGCTAGCTTAGTCTCGCCCGGAGCAGGTTCATACAATGAGCAGTTCTTC.